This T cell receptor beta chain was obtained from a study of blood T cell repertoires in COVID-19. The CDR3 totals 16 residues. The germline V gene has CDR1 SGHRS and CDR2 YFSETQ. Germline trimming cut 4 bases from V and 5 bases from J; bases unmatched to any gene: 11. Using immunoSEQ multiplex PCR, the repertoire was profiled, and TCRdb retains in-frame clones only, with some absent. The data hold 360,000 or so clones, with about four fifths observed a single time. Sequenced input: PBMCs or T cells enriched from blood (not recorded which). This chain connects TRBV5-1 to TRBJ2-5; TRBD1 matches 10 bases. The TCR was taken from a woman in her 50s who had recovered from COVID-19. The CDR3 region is CASSLPGQGSRETQYF. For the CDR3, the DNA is TGCGCCAGCAGCCTCCCGGGACAGGGGAGTAGGGAGACCCAGTACTTC.